This T cell receptor (beta chain) was recorded in a study of blood T cell repertoires in COVID-19. Overall study context: Both acute and convalescent COVID-19 samples were obtained from the United States, Italy and Spain. T cells, B-cell-depleted T cells, or PBMCs supplied cDNA or gDNA.

The authors' processing: Amplification from reference gene primers served as the basis for estimated nucleated cell counts. Profiling relied on immunoSEQ multiplex PCR, and the TCRdb table lists in-frame clones only, not all of them. Clone size and V and J calls were adopted from that table, with D and trimming inferred from the DNA. The sample lists fewer than 50,000 clones; around 83% were seen once. The ends lost 3 bases at V and 5 bases at J; junction bases unmatched: 6. Germline V gene data show CDR1 as SGHTA and CDR2 as FQGNSA. The CDR3 is 16 residues long. This TCR was sampled from a human donor in a cohort sampled during active COVID-19. The genes are TRBV7-2 and TRBJ2-5, with 13 bases fitting TRBD2. The specimen sequenced was peripheral blood. CDR3 nucleotides: TGTGCCAGCAGCTTCAGGACTAGCGGGAGTAAGGAGACCCAGTACTTC. Protein: CASSFRTSGSKETQYF.